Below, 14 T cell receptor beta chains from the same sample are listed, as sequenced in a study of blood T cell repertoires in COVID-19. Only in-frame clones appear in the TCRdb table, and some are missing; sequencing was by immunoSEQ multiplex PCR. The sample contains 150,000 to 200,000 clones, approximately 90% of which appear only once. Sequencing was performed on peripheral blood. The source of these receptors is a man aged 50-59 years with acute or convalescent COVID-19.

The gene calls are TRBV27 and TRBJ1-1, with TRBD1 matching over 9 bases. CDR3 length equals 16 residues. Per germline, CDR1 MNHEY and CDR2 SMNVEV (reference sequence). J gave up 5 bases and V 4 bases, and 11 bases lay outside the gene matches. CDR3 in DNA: TGTGCCAGCAGTTCGCCGCGGACAGGGGATCGGACTGAAGCTTTCTTT. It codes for CASSSPRTGDRTEAFF.

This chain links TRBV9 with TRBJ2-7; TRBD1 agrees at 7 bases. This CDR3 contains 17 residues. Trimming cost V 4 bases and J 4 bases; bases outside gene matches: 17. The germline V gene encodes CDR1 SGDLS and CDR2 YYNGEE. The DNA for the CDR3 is TGTGCCAGCAGCCCCAGGGGGACGCCACGGGGAGAATACGAGCAGTACTTC. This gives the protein CASSPRGTPRGEYEQYF.

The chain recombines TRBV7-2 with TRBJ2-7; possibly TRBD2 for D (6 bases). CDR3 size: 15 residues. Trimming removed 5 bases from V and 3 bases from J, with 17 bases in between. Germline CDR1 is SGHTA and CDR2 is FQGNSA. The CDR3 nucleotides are TGTGCCAGCAGCCAAAGAGCGGGCCGCAGCTACGAGCAGTACTTC. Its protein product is CASSQRAGRSYEQYF.

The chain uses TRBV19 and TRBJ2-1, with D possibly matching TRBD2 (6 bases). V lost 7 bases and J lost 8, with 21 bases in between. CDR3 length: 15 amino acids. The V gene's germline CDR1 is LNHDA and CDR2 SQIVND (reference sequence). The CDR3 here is CASTRNRLEGDEQFF. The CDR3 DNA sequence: TGTGCCAGTACTCGGAATCGACTGGAGGGAGATGAGCAGTTCTTC.

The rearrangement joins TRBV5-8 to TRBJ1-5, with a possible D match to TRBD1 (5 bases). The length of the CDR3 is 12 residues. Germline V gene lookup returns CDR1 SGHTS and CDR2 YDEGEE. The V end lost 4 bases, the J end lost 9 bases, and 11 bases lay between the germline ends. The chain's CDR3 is CASSTGGRPQHF. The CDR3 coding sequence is TGTGCCAGCAGCACGGGGGGAAGGCCCCAGCATTTT.

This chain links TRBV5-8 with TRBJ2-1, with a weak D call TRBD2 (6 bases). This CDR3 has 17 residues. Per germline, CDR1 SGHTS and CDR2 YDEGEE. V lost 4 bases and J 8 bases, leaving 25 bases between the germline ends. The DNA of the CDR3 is TGTGCCAGCAGCCCCGGGCGGGGTTTTGGAAGTTTCGATGAGCAGTTCTTC. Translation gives CASSPGRGFGSFDEQFF.

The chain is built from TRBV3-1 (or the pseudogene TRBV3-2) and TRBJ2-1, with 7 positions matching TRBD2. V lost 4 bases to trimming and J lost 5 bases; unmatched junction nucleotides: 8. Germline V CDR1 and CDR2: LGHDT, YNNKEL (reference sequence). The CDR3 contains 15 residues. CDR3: CASSLVPSGNNEQFF. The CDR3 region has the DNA TGTGCCAGCAGCCTCGTCCCTAGCGGTAACAATGAGCAGTTCTTC.

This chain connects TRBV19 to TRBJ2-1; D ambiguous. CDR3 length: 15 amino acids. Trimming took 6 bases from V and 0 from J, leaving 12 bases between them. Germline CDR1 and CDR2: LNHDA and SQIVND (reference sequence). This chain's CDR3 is CASRSSERSYNEQFF. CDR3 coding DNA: TGTGCCAGTAGGTCCAGCGAGCGCTCCTACAATGAGCAGTTCTTC.

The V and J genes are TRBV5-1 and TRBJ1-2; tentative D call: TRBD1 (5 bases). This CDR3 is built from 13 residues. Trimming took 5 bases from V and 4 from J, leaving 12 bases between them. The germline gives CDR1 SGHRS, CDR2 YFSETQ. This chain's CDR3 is CASSFDRVYGYTF. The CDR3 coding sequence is TGCGCCAGCAGTTTCGACAGAGTCTATGGCTACACCTTC.

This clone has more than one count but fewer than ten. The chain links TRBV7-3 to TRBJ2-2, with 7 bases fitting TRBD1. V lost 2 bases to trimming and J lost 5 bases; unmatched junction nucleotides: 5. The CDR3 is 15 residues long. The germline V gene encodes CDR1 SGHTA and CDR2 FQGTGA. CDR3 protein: CASSLQGGGTGELFF. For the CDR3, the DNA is TGTGCCAGCAGCTTACAAGGGGGCGGAACCGGGGAGCTGTTTTTT.

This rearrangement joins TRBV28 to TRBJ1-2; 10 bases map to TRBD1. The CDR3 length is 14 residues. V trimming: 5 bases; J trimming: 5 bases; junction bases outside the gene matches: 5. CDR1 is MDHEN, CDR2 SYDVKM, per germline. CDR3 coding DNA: TGTGCCAGCAGTGAGCCGGGACAGGGGTATGGCTACACCTTC. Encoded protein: CASSEPGQGYGYTF.

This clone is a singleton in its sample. The CDR3 DNA follows: TGTGCCAGCAGCCACTGGGAGGGGGGGAATGAGCAGTTCTTC. It encodes CASSHWEGGNEQFF. The chain joins TRBV7-3 to TRBJ2-1, with D possibly TRBD2 on 7 matching bases. This CDR3 is 14 amino acids long. Per germline, CDR1 SGHTA and CDR2 FQGTGA. V lost 5 bases and J lost 7, with 15 bases in between. Looking up the rest from reference TRBV7-3 and TRBJ2-1 gives the full variable domain: GAGVSQTPSNKVTEKGKYVELRCDPISGHTALYWYRQSLGQGPEFLIYFQGTGAADDSGLPNDRFFAVRPEGSVSTLKIQRTERGDSAVYLCASSHWEGGNEQFFGPGTRLTVL.

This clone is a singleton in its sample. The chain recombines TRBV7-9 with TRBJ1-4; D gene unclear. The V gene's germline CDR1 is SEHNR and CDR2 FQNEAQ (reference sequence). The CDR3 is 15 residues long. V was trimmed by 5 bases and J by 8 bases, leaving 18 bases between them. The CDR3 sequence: CASSPDPNRGEKLFF. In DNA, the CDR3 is TGTGCCAGCAGCCCGGACCCGAACCGAGGGGAAAAACTGTTTTTT.

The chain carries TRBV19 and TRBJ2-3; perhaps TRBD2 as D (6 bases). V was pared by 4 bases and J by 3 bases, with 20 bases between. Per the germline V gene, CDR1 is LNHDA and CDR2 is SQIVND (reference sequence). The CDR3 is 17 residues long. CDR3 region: CASSTHGRGGSTDTQYF. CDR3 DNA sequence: TGTGCCAGTAGTACCCACGGGCGAGGAGGGAGTACAGATACGCAGTATTTT.